What follows describes a single T cell receptor (beta chain). Its antigen is still unknown. In making TCR cDNA, 5'RACE template switching added a universal primer site and UMIs to it. Via MiXCR, TCRdb re-called the 5' RACE reads, giving one row per CDR3 protein. The sample yields about 180,000 distinct CDR3 sequences, approximately 6.2% seen once. This record comes from a study of T cells after yellow fever vaccination. Study background: Libraries from low-cell-number fractions were prepared with the SMART-Seq v4 Ultra Low Input RNA kit. Study findings and constraints: Subsequent booster samples again held most clones from primary vaccination (96% CD4, 85% to 90% CD8). Abundant clonotypes (contaminants from the bulk population) could be present in FACS-sorted repertoires.

The CDR3 consists of 15 residues. Germline V lookup: CDR1 MNHEY, CDR2 SMNVEV (reference sequence). The germline V and J ends were trimmed by 9 bases and 1 base, with 16 bases remaining between them. The rearrangement uses TRBV27 and TRBJ2-1, with D possibly TRBD2 on 5 matching bases. The sequence was collected from a young man who received the YFV17D yellow fever vaccine. This specimen was CD4+ T cells sorted from PBMCs, taken on the day of the first yellow fever vaccination. The CDR3 nucleotides read TGTGCCAGTAACCACCTAACGGGGTCCTACAATGAGCAGTTCTTC. Its translation: CASNHLTGSYNEQFF.